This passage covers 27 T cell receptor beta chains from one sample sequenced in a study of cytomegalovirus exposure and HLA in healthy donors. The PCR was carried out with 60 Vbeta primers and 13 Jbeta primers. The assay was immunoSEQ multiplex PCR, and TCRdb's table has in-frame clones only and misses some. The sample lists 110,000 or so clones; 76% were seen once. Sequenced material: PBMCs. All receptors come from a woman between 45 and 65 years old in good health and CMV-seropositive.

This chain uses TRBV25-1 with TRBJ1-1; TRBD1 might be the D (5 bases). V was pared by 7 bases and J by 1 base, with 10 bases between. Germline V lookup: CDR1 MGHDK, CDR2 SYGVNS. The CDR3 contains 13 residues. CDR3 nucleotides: TGTGCCAGCAATTTGGGGGGGAACACTGAAGCTTTCTTT. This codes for CASNLGGNTEAFF.

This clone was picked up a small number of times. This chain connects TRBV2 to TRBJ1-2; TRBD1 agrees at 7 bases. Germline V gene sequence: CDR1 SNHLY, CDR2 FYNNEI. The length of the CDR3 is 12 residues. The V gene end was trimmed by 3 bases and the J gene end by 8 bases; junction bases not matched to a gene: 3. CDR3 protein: CASSEGQLGYTF. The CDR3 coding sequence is TGTGCCAGCAGTGAGGGACAGCTCGGCTACACCTTC.

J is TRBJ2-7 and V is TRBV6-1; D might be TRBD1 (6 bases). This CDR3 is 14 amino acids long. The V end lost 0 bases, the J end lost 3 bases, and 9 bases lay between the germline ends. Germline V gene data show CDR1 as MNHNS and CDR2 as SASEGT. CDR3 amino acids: CASSEASRGYEQYF. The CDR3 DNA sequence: TGTGCCAGCAGTGAAGCGAGCAGGGGCTACGAGCAGTACTTC.

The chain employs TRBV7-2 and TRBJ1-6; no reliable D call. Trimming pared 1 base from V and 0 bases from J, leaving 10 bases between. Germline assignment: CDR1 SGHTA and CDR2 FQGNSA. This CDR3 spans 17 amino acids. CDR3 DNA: TGTGCCAGCAGCTTAGGAGGGCAGTACTCCTATAATTCACCCCTCCACTTT. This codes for CASSLGGQYSYNSPLHF. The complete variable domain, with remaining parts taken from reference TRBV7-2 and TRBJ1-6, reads GAGVSQSPSNKVTEKGKDVELRCDPISGHTALYWYRQSLGQGLEFLIYFQGNSAPDKSGLPSDRFSAERTGGSVSTLTIQRTQQEDSAVYLCASSLGGQYSYNSPLHFGNGTRLTVT.

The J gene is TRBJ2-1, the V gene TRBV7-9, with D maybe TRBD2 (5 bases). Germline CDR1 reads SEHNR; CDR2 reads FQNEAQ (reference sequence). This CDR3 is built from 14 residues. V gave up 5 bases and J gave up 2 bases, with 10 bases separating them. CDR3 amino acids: CASSPPGAYNEQFF. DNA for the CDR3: TGTGCCAGCAGCCCTCCCGGGGCCTACAATGAGCAGTTCTTC.

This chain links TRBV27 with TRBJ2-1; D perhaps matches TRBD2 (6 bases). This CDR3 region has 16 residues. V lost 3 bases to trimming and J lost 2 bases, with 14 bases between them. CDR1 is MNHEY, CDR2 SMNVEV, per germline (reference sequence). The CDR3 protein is CASSLAGGRAYNEQFF. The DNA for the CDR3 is TGTGCCAGCAGTTTGGCCGGGGGAAGGGCCTACAATGAGCAGTTCTTC.

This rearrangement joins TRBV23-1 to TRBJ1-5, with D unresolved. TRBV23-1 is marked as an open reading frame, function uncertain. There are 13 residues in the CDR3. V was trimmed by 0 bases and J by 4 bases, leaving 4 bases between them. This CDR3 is CASSQSSNQPQHF. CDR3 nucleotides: TGCGCCAGCAGTCAATCGTCAAATCAGCCCCAGCATTTT.

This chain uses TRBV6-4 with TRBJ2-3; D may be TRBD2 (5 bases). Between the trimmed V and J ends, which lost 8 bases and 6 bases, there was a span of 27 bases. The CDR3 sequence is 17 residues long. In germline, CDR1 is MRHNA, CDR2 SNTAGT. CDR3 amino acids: CASRLALVSQIKDTQYF. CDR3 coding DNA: TGTGCCAGCCGGCTAGCTTTGGTATCACAGATAAAGGATACGCAGTATTTT.

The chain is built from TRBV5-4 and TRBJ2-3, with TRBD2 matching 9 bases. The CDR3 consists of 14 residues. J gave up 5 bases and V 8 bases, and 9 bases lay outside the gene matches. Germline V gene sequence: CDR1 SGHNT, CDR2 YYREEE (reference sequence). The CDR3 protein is CASQPGGRVDTQYF. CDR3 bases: TGTGCCAGTCAGCCGGGCGGGAGGGTAGATACGCAGTATTTT.

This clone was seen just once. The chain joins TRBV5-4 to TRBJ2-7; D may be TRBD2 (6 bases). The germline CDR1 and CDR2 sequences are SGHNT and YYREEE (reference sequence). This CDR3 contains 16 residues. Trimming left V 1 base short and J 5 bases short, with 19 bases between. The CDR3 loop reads CASSLQAGPGINEQYF. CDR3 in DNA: TGTGCCAGCAGCTTGCAGGCGGGGCCAGGGATAAACGAGCAGTACTTC. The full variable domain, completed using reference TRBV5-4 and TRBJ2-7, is ETGVTQSPTHLIKTRGQQVTLRCSSQSGHNTVSWYQQALGQGPQFIFQYYREEENGRGNFPPRFSGLQFPNYSSELNVNALELDDSALYLCASSLQAGPGINEQYFGPGTRLTVT.

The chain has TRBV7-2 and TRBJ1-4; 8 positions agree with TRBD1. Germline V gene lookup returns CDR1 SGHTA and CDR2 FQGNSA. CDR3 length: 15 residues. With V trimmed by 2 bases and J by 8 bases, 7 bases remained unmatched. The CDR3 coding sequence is TGTGCCAGCAGCTTATCAGGAGGGGACAGGGAAAAACTGTTTTTT. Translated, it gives CASSLSGGDREKLFF.

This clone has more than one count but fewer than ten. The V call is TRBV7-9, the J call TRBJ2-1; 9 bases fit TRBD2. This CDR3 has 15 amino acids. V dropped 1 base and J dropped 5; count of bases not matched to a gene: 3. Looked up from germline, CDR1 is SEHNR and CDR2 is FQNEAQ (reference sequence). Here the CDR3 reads CASSLGLAGDNEQFF. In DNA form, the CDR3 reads TGTGCCAGCAGCTTAGGATTAGCGGGAGACAATGAGCAGTTCTTC.

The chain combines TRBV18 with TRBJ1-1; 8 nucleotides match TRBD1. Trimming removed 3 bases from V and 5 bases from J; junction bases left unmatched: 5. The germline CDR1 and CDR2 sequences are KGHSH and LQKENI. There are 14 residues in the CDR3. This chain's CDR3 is CASSPHTGGTEAFF. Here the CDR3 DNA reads TGTGCCAGCTCACCCCACACAGGGGGGACTGAAGCTTTCTTT. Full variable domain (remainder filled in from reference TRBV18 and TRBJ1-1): NAGVMQNPRHLVRRRGQEARLRCSPMKGHSHVYWYRQLPEEGLKFMVYLQKENIIDESGMPKERFSAEFPKEGPSILRIQQVVRGDSAAYFCASSPHTGGTEAFFGQGTRLTVV.

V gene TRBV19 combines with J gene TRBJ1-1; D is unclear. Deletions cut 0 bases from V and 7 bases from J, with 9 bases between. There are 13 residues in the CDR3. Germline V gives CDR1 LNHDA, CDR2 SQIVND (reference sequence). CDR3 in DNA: TGTGCCAGTAGTATAGATCGAAAGCTTGAAGCTTTCTTT. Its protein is CASSIDRKLEAFF.

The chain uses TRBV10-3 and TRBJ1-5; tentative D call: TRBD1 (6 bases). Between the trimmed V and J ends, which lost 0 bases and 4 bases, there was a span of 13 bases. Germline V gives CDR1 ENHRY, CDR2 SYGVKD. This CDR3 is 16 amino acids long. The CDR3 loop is CAISESRGGANQPQHF. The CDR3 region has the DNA TGTGCCATCAGTGAGTCGAGGGGGGGGGCGAATCAGCCCCAGCATTTT.

The CDR3 spells CASSALREGYEQYF. The CDR3 nucleotides are TGTGCCAGCAGCGCCCTGCGGGAGGGCTACGAGCAGTACTTC. V is TRBV11-2 and J is TRBJ2-7, with TRBD2 identical over 9 bases. Germline trimming cut 5 bases from V and 3 bases from J; bases unmatched to any gene: 5. The CDR3 is 14 residues long. Germline V gives CDR1 SGHAT, CDR2 FQNNGV.

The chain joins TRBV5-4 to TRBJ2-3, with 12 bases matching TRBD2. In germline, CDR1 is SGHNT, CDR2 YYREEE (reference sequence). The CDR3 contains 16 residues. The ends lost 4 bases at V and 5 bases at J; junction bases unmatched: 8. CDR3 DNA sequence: TGTGCCAGCAGCACAGGGACTAGCGGGTTCGTAGATACGCAGTATTTT. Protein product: CASSTGTSGFVDTQYF.

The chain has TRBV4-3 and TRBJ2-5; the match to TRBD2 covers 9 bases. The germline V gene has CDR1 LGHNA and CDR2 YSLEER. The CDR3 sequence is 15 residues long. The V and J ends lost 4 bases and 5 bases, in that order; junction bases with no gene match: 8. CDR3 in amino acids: CASSPSTSGRETQYF. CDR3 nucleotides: TGCGCCAGCAGCCCGTCGACTAGCGGAAGGGAGACCCAGTACTTC.

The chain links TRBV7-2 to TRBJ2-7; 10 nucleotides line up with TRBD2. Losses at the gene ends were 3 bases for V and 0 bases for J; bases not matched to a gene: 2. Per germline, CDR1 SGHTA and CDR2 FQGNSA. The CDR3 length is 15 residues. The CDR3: CASSFRTSGSYEQYF. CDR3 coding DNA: TGTGCCAGCAGCTTTCGGACTAGCGGCTCCTACGAGCAGTACTTC. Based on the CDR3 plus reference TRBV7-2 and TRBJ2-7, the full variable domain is GAGVSQSPSNKVTEKGKDVELRCDPISGHTALYWYRQSLGQGLEFLIYFQGNSAPDKSGLPSDRFSAERTGGSVSTLTIQRTQQEDSAVYLCASSFRTSGSYEQYFGPGTRLTVT.

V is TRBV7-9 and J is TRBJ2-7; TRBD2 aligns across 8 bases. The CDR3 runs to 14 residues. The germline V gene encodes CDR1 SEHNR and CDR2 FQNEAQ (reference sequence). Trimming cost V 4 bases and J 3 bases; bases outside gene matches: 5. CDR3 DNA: TGTGCCAGCAGCTATAGCGGGAACGTCTACGAGCAGTACTTC. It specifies CASSYSGNVYEQYF.

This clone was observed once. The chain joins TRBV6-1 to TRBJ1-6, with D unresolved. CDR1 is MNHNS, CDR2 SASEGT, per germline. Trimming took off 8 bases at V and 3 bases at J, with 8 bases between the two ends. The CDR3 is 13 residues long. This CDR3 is CASGGYYNSPLHF. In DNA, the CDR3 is TGTGCCAGCGGCGGTTACTATAATTCACCCCTCCACTTT.

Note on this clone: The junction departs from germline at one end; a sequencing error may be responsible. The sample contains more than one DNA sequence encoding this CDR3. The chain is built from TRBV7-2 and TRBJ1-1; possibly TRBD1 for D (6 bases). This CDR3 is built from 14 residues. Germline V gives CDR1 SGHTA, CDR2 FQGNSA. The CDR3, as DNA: TGTGCCAGCAGCTTAGGGGGGCTAGACACTGAAGCCTTCTTT. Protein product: CASSLGGLDTEAFF.

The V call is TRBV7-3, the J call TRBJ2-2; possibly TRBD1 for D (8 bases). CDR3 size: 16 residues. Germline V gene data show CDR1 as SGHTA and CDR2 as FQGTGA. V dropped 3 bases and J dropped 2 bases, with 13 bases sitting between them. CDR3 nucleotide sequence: TGTGCCAGCAGCTTGAACAGGGGGGGTAACACCGGGGAGCTGTTTTTT. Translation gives CASSLNRGGNTGELFF.

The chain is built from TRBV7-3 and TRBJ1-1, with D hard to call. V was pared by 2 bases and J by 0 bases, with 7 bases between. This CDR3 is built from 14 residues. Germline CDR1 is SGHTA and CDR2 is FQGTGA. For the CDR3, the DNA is TGTGCCAGCAGCTTAGACGGGGTGAACACTGAAGCTTTCTTT. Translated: CASSLDGVNTEAFF.

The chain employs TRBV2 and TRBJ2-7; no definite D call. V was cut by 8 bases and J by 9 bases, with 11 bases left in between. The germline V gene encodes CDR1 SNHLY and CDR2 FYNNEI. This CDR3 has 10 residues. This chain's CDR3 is CASALAVQYF. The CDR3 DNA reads TGTGCCAGCGCCCTGGCGGTGCAGTACTTC. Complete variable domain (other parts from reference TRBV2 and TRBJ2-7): EPEVTQTPSHQVTQMGQEVILRCVPISNHLYFYWYRQILGQKVEFLVSFYNNEISEKSEIFDDQFSVERPDGSNFTLKIRSTKLEDSAMYFCASALAVQYFGPGTRLTVT.

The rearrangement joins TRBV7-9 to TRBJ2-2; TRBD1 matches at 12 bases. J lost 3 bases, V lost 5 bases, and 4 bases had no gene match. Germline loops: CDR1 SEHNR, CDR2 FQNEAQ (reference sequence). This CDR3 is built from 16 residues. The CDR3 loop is CASSRGQGAYTGELFF. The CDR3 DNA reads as TGTGCCAGCAGCAGGGGACAGGGGGCGTACACCGGGGAGCTGTTTTTT.

The CDR3 DNA sequence: TGCGCCAGCAGCCCTGAGGGAGCGGGGGGGCTCTACGAGCAGTACTTC. It is translated as CASSPEGAGGLYEQYF. This sequence joins TRBV5-1 and TRBJ2-7, with 10 bases fitting TRBD2. The CDR3 extends over 16 amino acids. The junction had 10 bases not matched to a gene; V was cut back by 4 bases and J by 3 bases. CDR1 and CDR2 from the germline V gene are SGHRS and YFSETQ.